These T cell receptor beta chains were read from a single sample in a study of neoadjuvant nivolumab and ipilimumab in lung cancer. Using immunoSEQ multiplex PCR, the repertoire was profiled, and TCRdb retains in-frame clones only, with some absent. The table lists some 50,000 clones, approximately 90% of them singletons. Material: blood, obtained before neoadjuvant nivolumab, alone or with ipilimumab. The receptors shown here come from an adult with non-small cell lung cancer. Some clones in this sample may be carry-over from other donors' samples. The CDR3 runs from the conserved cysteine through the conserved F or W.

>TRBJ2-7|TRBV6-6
CASSYGGGREYEQYF
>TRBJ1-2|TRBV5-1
CASRGQRANYGYTF
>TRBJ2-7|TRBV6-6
CASNREGSYEQYF
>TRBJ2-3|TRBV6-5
CASRGQGTDTQYF
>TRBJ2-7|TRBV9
CASRGGASGRANEQYF
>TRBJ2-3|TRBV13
CASSLGGTDTQYF
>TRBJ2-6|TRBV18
CASSPQGTGSSGANVLTF
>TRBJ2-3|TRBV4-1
CASSQSPGGGDTQYF
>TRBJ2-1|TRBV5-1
CASSFAGDEQFF
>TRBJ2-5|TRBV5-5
CASSLVPTSGKKTQYF
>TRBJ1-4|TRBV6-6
CASSSVQGGLFF
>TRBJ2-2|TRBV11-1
CASSLARPQEGNTGELFF
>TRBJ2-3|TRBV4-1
CASSQDVAGTPTDTQYF
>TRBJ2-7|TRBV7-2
CASSSTHRPYEQYF
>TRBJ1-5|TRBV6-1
CASSDGGPQHF
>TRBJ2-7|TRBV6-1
CASSDLGEQYF
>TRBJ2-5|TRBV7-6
CASSPAPSGMETQYF
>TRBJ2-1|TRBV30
CAWGLVAGDSDEQFF
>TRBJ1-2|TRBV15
CATSTGTFTNYGYTF
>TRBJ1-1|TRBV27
CASSFSGAGAEAFF
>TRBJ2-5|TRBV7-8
CASSSGNSETQYF
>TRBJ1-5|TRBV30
CAWSNRVQPQHF
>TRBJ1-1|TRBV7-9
CASSLGQQNTEAFF
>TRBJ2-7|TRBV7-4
CASSLASVAEGSDEQYF
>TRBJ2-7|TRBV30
CAWSAGSGYEQYF
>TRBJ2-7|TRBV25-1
CASSSAYEQYF
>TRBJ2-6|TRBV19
CASSTPRTSGISGANVLTF